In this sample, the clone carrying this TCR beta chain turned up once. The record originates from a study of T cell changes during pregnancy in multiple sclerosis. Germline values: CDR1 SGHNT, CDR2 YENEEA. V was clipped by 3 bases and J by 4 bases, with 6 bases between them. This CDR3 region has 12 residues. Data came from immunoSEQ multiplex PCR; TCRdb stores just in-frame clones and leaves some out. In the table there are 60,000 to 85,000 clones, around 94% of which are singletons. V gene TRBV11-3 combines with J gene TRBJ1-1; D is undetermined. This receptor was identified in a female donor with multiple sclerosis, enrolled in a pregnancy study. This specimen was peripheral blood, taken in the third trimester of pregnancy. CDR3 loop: CASSFGPTEAFF. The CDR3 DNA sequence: TGTGCCAGCAGCTTCGGTCCCACTGAAGCTTTCTTT.